These T cell receptor beta chains were read from a single sample in a study of blood T cells in healthy people across ages. TCRdb recomputed calls from the 5' RACE reads with MiXCR, one row per CDR3 protein. The data contain 790,000 or so distinct CDR3 sequences, about 42% of them seen just once; the ten biggest clones take up around a sixth. The sequenced material came from blood. The receptors were gathered from a man at least 80 years old in good health. Both conserved end residues are part of each CDR3. A D gene is named only where the DNA matches it firmly. Size values are once, few and many counts, or a class for expanded clones, and some rows have none.

clone_size: NA
j_call: TRBJ2-2
d_call: TRBD1
v_call: TRBV28
cdr3_nt: TGTGCCAGCAGTTCTCGCGGAGAGGGGGCGTGGGTCGGGGAGCTGTTTTTT
cdr3_aa: CASSSRGEGAWVGELFF

clone_size: few
j_call: TRBJ1-6
d_call: NA
v_call: TRBV5-1
cdr3_nt: TGCGCCAGCAGCTTGGCCAGGGAAGACTCACCCCTCCACTTT
cdr3_aa: CASSLAREDSPLHF

clone_size: NA
j_call: TRBJ2-5
d_call: NA
v_call: TRBV30
cdr3_nt: TGTGCCTGGAGTGTTGGGTCGGGGCCGGGGGAGACCCAGTACTTC
cdr3_aa: CAWSVGSGPGETQYF

clone_size: few
j_call: TRBJ1-6
d_call: NA
v_call: TRBV6-5
cdr3_nt: TGTGCCAGCAGTTACTCGATAGATCGGGGTTCACCCCTCCACTTT
cdr3_aa: CASSYSIDRGSPLHF

clone_size: NA
j_call: TRBJ2-3
d_call: NA
v_call: TRBV18
cdr3_nt: TGTGCCAGCTCAACGACCGCAGGGACGTGGCACACAGATACGCAGTATTTT
cdr3_aa: CASSTTAGTWHTDTQYF

clone_size: NA
j_call: TRBJ2-2
d_call: NA
v_call: TRBV25-1
cdr3_nt: TGTGCCAGCAGTCCAGGGGAGAGGAAAACCGGGGAGCTGTTTTTT
cdr3_aa: CASSPGERKTGELFF

clone_size: few
j_call: TRBJ2-3
d_call: NA
v_call: TRBV12-3/TRBV12-4
cdr3_nt: TGTGCCACCGAATGGGAAGATACGCAGTATTTT
cdr3_aa: CATEWEDTQYF

clone_size: once
j_call: TRBJ2-3
d_call: NA
v_call: TRBV6-5
cdr3_nt: TGTGCCAGCAGTTCGGGGACATTTTATAGCACAGATACGCAGTATTTT
cdr3_aa: CASSSGTFYSTDTQYF

clone_size: NA
j_call: TRBJ2-1
d_call: TRBD1
v_call: TRBV24-1
cdr3_nt: TGTGCCACCAGTGATTCCATCACAGGGGGTTACTCCTACAATGAGCAGTTCTTC
cdr3_aa: CATSDSITGGYSYNEQFF

clone_size: NA
j_call: TRBJ2-1
d_call: TRBD2
v_call: TRBV20-1
cdr3_nt: TGCAGTGCTGTGTCCTCGCCCGGGCTAGCGGATGATCAGTTCTTC
cdr3_aa: CSAVSSPGLADDQFF

clone_size: NA
j_call: TRBJ2-7
d_call: NA
v_call: TRBV20-1
cdr3_nt: TGCAGTGCCGACCTCTGGGGGAGCAGGTACGAGCAGTACTTC
cdr3_aa: CSADLWGSRYEQYF

clone_size: NA
j_call: TRBJ2-3
d_call: TRBD2
v_call: TRBV2
cdr3_nt: TGTGCCAGCACAGGACTAGCGGGTCCTAGCACAGATACGCAGTATTTT
cdr3_aa: CASTGLAGPSTDTQYF

clone_size: many
j_call: TRBJ2-7
d_call: TRBD1
v_call: TRBV3-1
cdr3_nt: TGTGCCAGCAGCCCTCGGCCAGGGGGTTACTACGAGCAGTACTTC
cdr3_aa: CASSPRPGGYYEQYF

clone_size: NA
j_call: TRBJ2-7
d_call: TRBD1
v_call: TRBV11-3
cdr3_nt: TGTGCCAGCAGCTGGGGGGACAGGAGATACGAGCAGTACTTC
cdr3_aa: CASSWGDRRYEQYF

clone_size: few
j_call: TRBJ2-5
d_call: TRBD1
v_call: TRBV18
cdr3_nt: TGTGCCAGCTCACCGCCGGGACAGGGAGGGCAAGAGACCCAGTACTTC
cdr3_aa: CASSPPGQGGQETQYF

clone_size: NA
j_call: TRBJ2-7
d_call: TRBD2
v_call: TRBV27
cdr3_nt: TGTGCCAGCAGTGGGATGGGACTAGCGGGAGCCTACGAGCAGTACTTC
cdr3_aa: CASSGMGLAGAYEQYF

clone_size: few
j_call: TRBJ2-2
d_call: NA
v_call: TRBV27
cdr3_nt: TGTGCCAGCAGGTTGGATATGGGTAACGTCGGGGAGCTGTTTTTT
cdr3_aa: CASRLDMGNVGELFF

clone_size: few
j_call: TRBJ1-1
d_call: TRBD1
v_call: TRBV7-9
cdr3_nt: TGTGCCAGCAGCACCCGGGACAGGATGAACACTGAAGCTTTCTTT
cdr3_aa: CASSTRDRMNTEAFF

clone_size: NA
j_call: TRBJ2-7
d_call: TRBD2
v_call: TRBV18
cdr3_nt: TGTGCCAGCTCACCATACAGGCCGGGACTAGCGGGTTACGAGCAGTACTTC
cdr3_aa: CASSPYRPGLAGYEQYF

clone_size: NA
j_call: TRBJ2-7
d_call: NA
v_call: TRBV10-2
cdr3_nt: TGCGCCAGTAGGGGGGCTACCTACGAGCAGTACTTC
cdr3_aa: CASRGATYEQYF

clone_size: few
j_call: TRBJ2-7
d_call: NA
v_call: TRBV5-5
cdr3_nt: TGTGCCAGCAGCTTGGACGCGGGACAACCTGACTACGAGCAGTACTTC
cdr3_aa: CASSLDAGQPDYEQYF

clone_size: few
j_call: TRBJ2-1
d_call: NA
v_call: TRBV5-1
cdr3_nt: TGCGCCAGCAGCTTGGCGGCCACGTACAATGAGCAGTTCTTC
cdr3_aa: CASSLAATYNEQFF

clone_size: NA
j_call: TRBJ2-1
d_call: NA
v_call: TRBV21-1
cdr3_nt: TGTGCCAGCAGCAAAGCGCACAAGCAATCCCACAATGAGCAGTTCTTC
cdr3_aa: CASSKAHKQSHNEQFF

clone_size: NA
j_call: TRBJ2-5
d_call: TRBD2
v_call: TRBV28
cdr3_nt: TGTGCCAGCAGTGGGGCGGGACTAGCGGGCATAAAAGAGACCCAGTACTTC
cdr3_aa: CASSGAGLAGIKETQYF

clone_size: NA
j_call: TRBJ2-6
d_call: TRBD2
v_call: TRBV4-2
cdr3_nt: TGTGCCAGCAGCTTCCGGGGACTAGCGGGAGTAGGTTGGGCTGGGGCCAACGTCCTGACTTTC
cdr3_aa: CASSFRGLAGVGWAGANVLTF

clone_size: NA
j_call: TRBJ2-7
d_call: NA
v_call: TRBV24-1
cdr3_nt: TGTGCCACCAGTGACATATCCGACGGGGGGCGCGGCGAGCAGTACTTC
cdr3_aa: CATSDISDGGRGEQYF

clone_size: few
j_call: TRBJ1-6
d_call: NA
v_call: TRBV7-2
cdr3_nt: TGTGCCAGCAGCTTAGTTGGGACTTCAGATTCACCCCTCCACTTT
cdr3_aa: CASSLVGTSDSPLHF

clone_size: few
j_call: TRBJ2-7
d_call: NA
v_call: TRBV20-1
cdr3_nt: TGCAGTGCTAGAGAGTCAGCCTACGAGCAGTACTTC
cdr3_aa: CSARESAYEQYF

clone_size: NA
j_call: TRBJ1-5
d_call: NA
v_call: TRBV7-2
cdr3_nt: TGTGCCAGCAGCTTTAGCAGGCTGGGGAGTCAGCCCCAGCATTTT
cdr3_aa: CASSFSRLGSQPQHF

clone_size: NA
j_call: TRBJ1-2
d_call: NA
v_call: TRBV6-5
cdr3_nt: TGTGCCAGCAGTTACTCCACTTCGAGAGGCTACACCTTC
cdr3_aa: CASSYSTSRGYTF

clone_size: NA
j_call: TRBJ2-5
d_call: TRBD1
v_call: TRBV7-9
cdr3_nt: TGTGCCAGCAGCCCCGACAGGGAAAGGGAGACCCAGTACTTC
cdr3_aa: CASSPDRERETQYF